This TCR beta chain is from a study of regulatory T cells in long-lasting Graves disease. V gave up 5 bases and J gave up 10 bases, with 20 bases separating them. The CDR3 spans 14 residues. This clonotype was seen a handful of times. Time point defined: persistent/refractory GD, antithyroid drugs over 5 years with positive TRAb. PBMCs provided the RNA from which the TCR library was made. Libraries of TCR beta came from iRepertoire HTBI primers plus Arm-PCR of CDR3 regions. MiXCR, applied by TCRdb to the multiplex PCR reads, yields one record per CDR3 protein. The repertoire has roughly 450,000 distinct CDR3 sequences, about 20% of them found once; the top ten carry less than 15%.

The sample was peripheral blood mononuclear cells (PBMCs), taken when the disease was refractory, from a patient treated with antithyroid drugs. The rearrangement uses TRBV12-3 or TRBV12-4 and TRBJ1-1; D is possibly TRBD1 (5 bases). This TCR came from a female donor with Graves disease. The CDR3 spells CASSRRERDVGAFF. CDR3 coding DNA: TGTGCCAGCAGTCGCAGGGAAAGGGATGTTGGAGCTTTCTTT.